The entry below gives a single T cell receptor (beta chain) sequence along with its context. Other DNA variants within this sample encode the same CDR3. The data originate from a study of blood T cell repertoires in COVID-19. Study-wide background: Acute and convalescent COVID-19 samples came from the United States, Italy and Spain. In each case, the material was cDNA or gDNA derived from T cells, B-cell-depleted T cells, or PBMCs.

Authors' processing steps: From reference gene primer amplification, estimates of nucleated cell counts were derived. Sequencing was performed with immunoSEQ multiplex PCR; in TCRdb, only in-frame clones are kept and a portion is missing. Clone size and the V and J calls come from that table; the DNA yielded D and trimming. The sample holds roughly 280,000 clones, roughly 84% seen once. The TCR comes from a man aged 60 to 69 with acute or convalescent COVID-19. The material sequenced was peripheral blood.

The CDR3 spells CASSLPGDEQYF. CDR3 sequence (DNA): TGCGCCAGCAGCTTACCAGGGGACGAGCAGTACTTC. The rearrangement links TRBV5-1 to TRBJ2-7, with D possibly matching TRBD1 (6 bases). The V gene's germline CDR1 is SGHRS and CDR2 YFSETQ. The V end was cut by 2 bases, the J end by 5 bases, with 8 bases between. The CDR3 sequence is 12 residues long. The full variable domain, with the rest looked up from reference TRBV5-1 and TRBJ2-7, is KAGVTQTPRYLIKTRGQQVTLSCSPISGHRSVSWYQQTPGQGLQFLFEYFSETQRNKGNFPGRFSGRQFSNSRSEMNVSTLELGDSALYLCASSLPGDEQYFGPGTRLTVT.